Sequencing of this T cell receptor beta chain was carried out in a study of blood T cell repertoires in COVID-19. On the study more broadly: Acute and convalescent COVID-19 specimens originated in the United States, Italy and Spain.

The V gene's germline CDR1 is SGHNT and CDR2 YYREEE (reference sequence). The CDR3 has 14 amino acids. The V end lost 0 bases, the J end lost 2 bases, and 9 bases lay between the germline ends. In the original workflow: Amplification with reference gene primers provided the estimates of nucleated cell counts. Generated by immunoSEQ multiplex PCR, the TCRdb table keeps only in-frame clones and is missing some. V and J calls and clone size are given by that table; D and trimming were obtained from the DNA. The table has around 200,000 clones, 70% to 90% seen once. This chain joins TRBV5-4 and TRBJ2-7; perhaps TRBD1 as D (5 bases). This receptor was identified in a woman at least 80 years old with acute or convalescent COVID-19. The sample was peripheral blood. As DNA, the CDR3 is TGTGCCAGCAGCTTGGGGACAAGGCCCTACGAGCAGTACTTC. This codes for CASSLGTRPYEQYF.